The following is a T cell receptor beta chain sequence with its context. This clonotype occurred many times. Its antigen is unknown. Base-call qualities are not available, and no considerably larger clone is one nucleotide away. This sample is drawn from a study of T-cell reconstitution after alpha-beta-depleted transplantation in children (dated by TCRdb to about 2016). Study-level background: Using TCR repertoire profiling, the study followed T-cell immune reconstitution in a quantitative way in children after TCRalphabeta/CD19-depleted allogeneic hematopoietic cell transplantation.

Measured from the cysteine to the phenylalanine, the CDR3 is 14 residues long. Only the CDR3 part of the read is kept: 42 bases, read in frame from the first base. The trim is 3 bases for V and 4 bases for J, with a gap of 12 bases between the germline ends. Via the germline V gene, CDR1 is SGHRS and CDR2 YFSETQ. Receptor libraries were prepared by PCR. The listed sequencing device is Illumina HiSeq 2500. To normalize quantification of the TCRbeta repertoire, the TCR libraries were built with molecular barcoding that relied on unique molecular identifiers. The raw public data were reprocessed by TCRdb itself: fastp quality trimming at Q25, MiXCR clonotype calling, in-frame beta chains only. Rows are combined by CDR3 protein, so each entry shows the most common genes and DNA. This sample gives fewer than 130,000 distinct CDR3 sequences in total; about 9.3% of them show up just once. 8% to 9.5% of the sample rests with the top ten.

The receptor chain draws on TRBV5-1 and TRBJ2-3, with TRBD1 perhaps the D gene, on 6 matching bases. The clonotype was recovered from a human donor who donated a stem cell graft to a child with acute lymphoblastic leukemia. Sequenced here: PBMCs from the stem cell graft donor, sampled from the stem cell graft. The CDR3 protein: CASSSDSFADTQYF. The DNA sequence reads TGCGCCAGCAGCTCGGACAGCTTCGCAGATACGCAGTATTTT.